This TCR beta chain originates from a study of blood T cells in healthy people across ages. This clonotype has only a few counts. The CDR3 consists of 12 residues. V was trimmed by 2 bases and J by 5 bases, leaving 7 bases between them. Primers used in a second PCR of roughly 7 to 12 cycles were a sample-barcoded 5' primer and a J-beta primer mix. TCRdb re-called the 5' RACE reads with MiXCR, one entry per CDR3 protein. The sample lists approximately 780,000 distinct CDR3 sequences; about a quarter were seen once. The sample was also linked to a second study, of T cells of mothers and their children.

The chain has TRBV12-3 or TRBV12-4 and TRBJ2-7; possibly TRBD2 for D (5 bases). Specimen: blood. The clonotype originates from a boy between 10 and 17 years old in good health. Here the CDR3 reads CASSLNSDEQYF. The CDR3 region has the DNA TGTGCCAGCAGTTTAAATAGCGACGAGCAGTACTTC.